Below, 14 T cell receptor beta chains from the same sample are listed, as sequenced in a study of sequential checkpoint blockade in melanoma. The treatment: randomized to nivolumab then ipilimumab (arm A) or the reverse (arm B). Data came from immunoSEQ multiplex PCR; TCRdb stores just in-frame clones and leaves some out. The sample contains several hundred clones, 20% to 30% of which appear only once. Sample: tumor tissue (inferred from file names), taken from a patient given nivolumab and ipilimumab in sequence. The receptors were gathered from a human donor with melanoma.

Judged by abundance, this clone is large (0.1 to 1%). The chain couples TRBV6-8 to TRBJ1-4; D possibly corresponds to TRBD1 (6 bases). The CDR3 totals 15 residues. Trimming left V 5 bases short and J 5 bases short, with 15 bases between. Germline V gives CDR1 MNHGY, CDR2 SAAAGT. CDR3 in DNA: TGTGCCAGCAGTGCCAGGGGAGGTGAGAATGAAAAACTGTTTTTT. Protein sequence: CASSARGGENEKLFF.

The chain recombines TRBV19 with TRBJ1-5; TRBD1 matches 9 bases. CDR1 is LNHDA and CDR2 is SQIVND in the germline V gene (reference sequence). With V trimmed by 5 bases and J by 6 bases, 8 bases remained unmatched. CDR3 length equals 15 residues. CDR3 DNA sequence: TGTGCCAGTAGTGACGACAGGGGGTTAGGTCAGCCCCAGCATTTT. Translated, it gives CASSDDRGLGQPQHF. Full variable domain (rest looked up from reference TRBV19 and TRBJ1-5): DGGITQSPKYLFRKEGQNVTLSCEQNLNHDAMYWYRQDPGQGLRLIYYSQIVNDFQKGDIAEGYSVSREKKESFPLTVTSAQKNPTAFYLCASSDDRGLGQPQHFGDGTRLSIL.

This clone is medium-sized (0.01 to 0.1%) within its sample. The chain combines TRBV11-3 with TRBJ1-2; the D gene is possibly TRBD1 (6 bases). Germline CDR1 and CDR2: SGHNT and YENEEA. This CDR3 contains 14 residues. The germline V and J ends were trimmed by 4 bases and 5 bases, with 14 bases remaining between them. CDR3 residues: CASSSPDRAYGYTF. As DNA, the CDR3 is TGTGCCAGCAGCTCTCCGGACAGAGCATATGGCTACACCTTC.

By frequency in the sample, this clone is medium-sized. The V call is TRBV11-3, the J call TRBJ2-1; 12 bases align to TRBD2. This CDR3 comprises 17 residues. With 2 bases clipped from V and 9 bases from J, the junction kept 11 bases outside the gene matches. Germline CDR1 reads SGHNT; CDR2 reads YENEEA. CDR3: CASSLQGLAGGPLEQFF. CDR3 bases: TGTGCCAGCAGCTTACAGGGGCTAGCGGGGGGGCCCCTTGAGCAGTTCTTC.

By sample share, this clone is large (0.1 to 1%). The V call is TRBV11-3, the J call TRBJ1-1, with D possibly TRBD1 on 5 matching bases. Between the trimmed V and J ends, which lost 5 bases and 0 bases, there was a span of 13 bases. Germline lookup yields CDR1 SGHNT and CDR2 YENEEA. The CDR3 extends over 15 amino acids. This chain's CDR3 is CASSSGTVMNTEAFF. The CDR3 DNA is TGTGCCAGCAGCAGCGGGACGGTGATGAACACTGAAGCTTTCTTT. Complete variable domain (other parts from reference TRBV11-3 and TRBJ1-1): EAGVVQSPRYKIIEKKQPVAFWCNPISGHNTLYWYLQNLGQGPELLIRYENEEAVDDSQLPKDRFSAERLKGVDSTLKIQPAELGDSAVYLCASSSGTVMNTEAFFGQGTRLTVV.

This clone was detected a few times. This chain connects TRBV6-8 to TRBJ2-5; 11 positions match TRBD2. The CDR3 has 16 residues. Germline V CDR1 and CDR2: MNHGY, SAAAGT. Unmatched junction bases numbered 7, after V lost 5 bases and J lost 2 bases. The CDR3 region has the DNA TGTGCCAGCAGTGCCCCTAGCGGGGGGACTCAAGAGACCCAGTACTTC. It codes for CASSAPSGGTQETQYF.

This clone is labeled as medium-sized. The rearrangement links TRBV11-3 to TRBJ2-3; 12 bases match TRBD2. The CDR3 has 17 amino acids. V was clipped by 5 bases and J by 1 base; unmatched bases: 7. The germline V gene has CDR1 SGHNT and CDR2 YENEEA. CDR3 region: CASSPASGGAGTDTQYF. In DNA, the CDR3 is TGTGCCAGCAGCCCTGCTAGCGGGGGGGCCGGCACAGATACGCAGTATTTT.

CDR3 region: CATSRDLGSNQPQHF. In nucleotides, the CDR3 is TGTGCCACCAGCAGAGATTTAGGGAGCAATCAGCCCCAGCATTTT. The chain carries TRBV15 and TRBJ1-5; D call uncertain. In germline, CDR1 is LNHNV, CDR2 YYDKDF (reference sequence). CDR3 size: 15 residues. The V gene lost 0 bases and the J gene lost 1 base, with 7 bases spanning the gap.

Sample share makes this clone large. V usage is TRBV9 and J usage is TRBJ2-3; D is ambiguous. V was clipped by 7 bases and J by 7 bases, with 16 bases between them. The CDR3 totals 13 residues. The germline V gene encodes CDR1 SGDLS and CDR2 YYNGEE. This CDR3 reads CASARPWGNTQYF. The CDR3 DNA is TGTGCCAGCGCGAGGCCGTGGGGAAATACGCAGTATTTT.

J is TRBJ2-1 and V is TRBV23-1; D possibly corresponds to TRBD1 (6 bases). TRBV23-1 is treated as an ORF (open reading frame) with a function not yet certain. The CDR3 runs 14 residues. Trimming shortened V by 2 bases and J by 5 bases, and 10 bases separated the two germline ends. The CDR3, as DNA: TGCGCCAGCAGTCAACACAGGGCGGACAATGAGCAGTTCTTC. It translates to CASSQHRADNEQFF.

This clone is medium-sized by share. The chain employs TRBV11-3 and TRBJ2-7; 11 bases agree with TRBD2. Germline trimming cut 5 bases from V and 5 bases from J; bases unmatched to any gene: 14. Germline loops: CDR1 SGHNT, CDR2 YENEEA. The CDR3 loop spans 17 amino acids. DNA of the CDR3: TGTGCCAGCAGCCAGGAAGTAGTAGCGGGGGGGCCCCACGAGCAGTACTTC. Its translation is CASSQEVVAGGPHEQYF.

V is TRBV18 and J is TRBJ1-4; 9 positions agree with TRBD1. The length of the CDR3 is 15 residues. Germline V gene lookup returns CDR1 KGHSH and CDR2 LQKENI. Unmatched junction bases numbered 7, after V lost 3 bases and J lost 8 bases. The CDR3 loop is CASSPETGGGEKLFF. DNA of the CDR3: TGTGCCAGCTCACCTGAGACAGGGGGAGGAGAAAAACTGTTTTTT.

This clone ranks as medium-sized. This chain uses TRBV11-3 with TRBJ1-5, with D tentatively TRBD1 (5 bases). The germline gives CDR1 SGHNT, CDR2 YENEEA. Between the trimmed V and J ends, which lost 0 bases and 9 bases, there was a span of 12 bases. The CDR3 has 14 amino acids. The chain's CDR3 is CASSLDLAGGPQHF. The CDR3 DNA is TGTGCCAGCAGCTTAGATCTGGCGGGGGGGCCCCAGCATTTT.

This chain connects TRBV12-5 to TRBJ2-1; D is perhaps TRBD1 (5 bases). The germline gives CDR1 LGHNT, CDR2 FRNRAP. V lost 5 bases and J lost 8, with 19 bases in between. The CDR3 consists of 15 residues. CDR3 sequence: CASGPAQRGLHEQFF. CDR3 DNA sequence: TGTGCTAGTGGTCCCGCACAAAGGGGTCTCCATGAGCAGTTCTTC.